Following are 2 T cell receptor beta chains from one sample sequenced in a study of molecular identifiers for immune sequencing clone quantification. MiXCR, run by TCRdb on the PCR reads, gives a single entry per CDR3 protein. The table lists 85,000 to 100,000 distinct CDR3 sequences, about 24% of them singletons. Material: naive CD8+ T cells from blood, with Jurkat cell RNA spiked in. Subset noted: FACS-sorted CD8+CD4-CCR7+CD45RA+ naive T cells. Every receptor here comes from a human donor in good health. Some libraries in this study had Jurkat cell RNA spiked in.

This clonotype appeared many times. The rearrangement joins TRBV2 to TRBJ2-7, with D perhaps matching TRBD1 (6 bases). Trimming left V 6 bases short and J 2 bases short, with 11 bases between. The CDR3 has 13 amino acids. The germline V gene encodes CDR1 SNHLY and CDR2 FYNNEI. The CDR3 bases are TGTGCCAGCAGAGGGGACACGGCCTACGAGCAGTACTTC. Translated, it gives CASRGDTAYEQYF.

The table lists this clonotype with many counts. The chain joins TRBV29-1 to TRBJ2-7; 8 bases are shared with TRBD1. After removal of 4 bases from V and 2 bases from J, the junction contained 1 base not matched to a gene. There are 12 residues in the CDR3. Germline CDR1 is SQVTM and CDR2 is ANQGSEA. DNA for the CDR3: TGCAGCGTTGTGACAGGGGCCTACGAGCAGTACTTC. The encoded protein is CSVVTGAYEQYF.